Listed here is a single TCR beta chain. The CDR3 runs 11 residues. The germline gives CDR1 MNHNS, CDR2 SASEGT. Trimming left V 2 bases short and J 9 bases short, with 5 bases between. The method was immunoSEQ multiplex PCR; TCRdb's version includes in-frame clones alone and lacks a portion of them. The table includes 65,000 to 85,000 clones, approximately 73% detected once. The sample belongs to a study of radiotherapy plus CTLA-4 blockade in lung cancer. This specimen was peripheral blood, taken from a patient treated with radiotherapy plus ipilimumab. The clonotype was recovered from a human donor with non-small cell lung cancer whose response to radiotherapy plus ipilimumab could not be evaluated. The gene calls are TRBV6-1 and TRBJ1-5; D gene uncertain. CDR3 DNA: TGTGCCAGCAGTGAACCTTGGCCCCAGCATTTT. Translating gives CASSEPWPQHF.